This entry features one T cell receptor (beta chain) sequence. Its specificity is unknown. The record originates from a study of OX40 agonist ivuxolimab in advanced cancers. Study-level information: The dose-escalation group included hepatocellular carcinoma, melanoma, renal cell carcinoma and head and neck cancer. With a range of roughly 20 to 90, age averaged about 58 years, and around 80% were male.

Study outcomes and limitations: Low normalized T-cell clonal expansion also characterized some of the nonresponders.

Autoimmune disease history or systemic immunosuppression led to patient exclusion. Measured with immunoSEQ multiplex PCR; TCRdb has only the in-frame clones, and not every one. In the table there are about 54,000 clones, more than 85% of which are singletons. The germline gives CDR1 KGHSH, CDR2 LQKENI. The V end lost 5 bases, the J end lost 6 bases, and 14 bases lay between the germline ends. This CDR3 region has 13 residues. V and J are TRBV18 and TRBJ2-7; no firm D call. Sequencing used CD4+ or CD8+ T cells sorted from blood, obtained in a trial of the OX40 agonist ivuxolimab. The clonotype comes from an adult with an advanced solid tumor such as melanoma, head and neck, liver or kidney cancer. The CDR3 loop reads CASSVVAIAEQYF. The CDR3 region has the DNA TGTGCCAGCTCAGTGGTTGCGATCGCCGAGCAGTACTTC.